The 16 T cell receptor beta chains given below trace back to one sample, sequenced in a study of blood T cell repertoires in COVID-19. The repertoire was sequenced with immunoSEQ multiplex PCR; TCRdb's copy has only in-frame clones and lacks some. This sample carries nearly 250,000 clones, approximately 86% of them seen once, and the ten largest clones take under 2%. Sequencing used peripheral blood. The origin of the receptors is a woman aged 55-70 years who had recovered from COVID-19.

This CDR3 reads CASRNQGYTGELFF. CDR3 bases: TGTGCCAGCAGAAACCAGGGATACACCGGGGAGCTGTTTTTT. V is TRBV7-2 and J is TRBJ2-2; D perhaps matches TRBD1 (5 bases). Germline CDR1 reads SGHTA; CDR2 reads FQGNSA. The V gene lost 6 bases and the J gene lost 3 bases, with 11 bases spanning the gap. The CDR3 totals 14 residues.

CDR3 bases: TGTGCCAGCAGTGATTTATTTTGGGCCACTGAAGCTTTCTTT. Translation gives CASSDLFWATEAFF. The chain joins TRBV6-1 to TRBJ1-1; no firm D call. Trimming removed 3 bases from V and 4 bases from J, with 12 bases in between. The CDR3 loop spans 14 amino acids. Germline V CDR1 and CDR2: MNHNS, SASEGT.

The chain has TRBV5-1 and TRBJ1-1, with a weak D call TRBD1 (5 bases). CDR1 and CDR2 from the germline V gene are SGHRS and YFSETQ. V was shortened by 4 bases and J by 8 bases, with 21 bases between the two germline ends. The CDR3 runs 15 residues. The CDR3 here is CASSTYGGSSVEAFF. DNA for the CDR3: TGCGCCAGCAGCACGTACGGGGGGAGCTCGGTGGAAGCTTTCTTT.

J is TRBJ2-5 and V is TRBV2, with 8 bases matching TRBD2. The CDR3 has 15 residues. V gave up 4 bases and J gave up 5 bases; unmatched junction bases: 9. The germline gives CDR1 SNHLY, CDR2 FYNNEI. The CDR3 loop is CASSVGRGGFETQYF. The CDR3 DNA reads TGTGCCAGCAGTGTTGGCCGGGGGGGCTTTGAGACCCAGTACTTC.

The V and J genes are TRBV4-2 and TRBJ1-1; D possibly corresponds to TRBD1 (5 bases). This CDR3 has 16 residues. Between the trimmed V and J ends, which lost 0 bases and 0 bases, there was a span of 11 bases. Germline CDR1 and CDR2: LGHNA and YNFKEQ. The CDR3 region has the DNA TGTGCCAGCAGCCAAGATAAAACAGGTTTGAACACTGAAGCTTTCTTT. Amino acids: CASSQDKTGLNTEAFF.

The chain couples TRBV28 to TRBJ1-4, with no clear D. Per germline, CDR1 MDHEN and CDR2 SYDVKM. CDR3 length: 14 residues. V was cut by 1 base and J by 4 bases, with 7 bases left in between. The CDR3 protein is CASSLSLNNEKLFF. Written as DNA, the CDR3 is TGTGCCAGCAGTTTATCCCTTAATAATGAAAAACTGTTTTTT.

The rearrangement uses TRBV7-2 and TRBJ2-3, with 7 bases matching TRBD1. CDR3 length equals 13 residues. V shed 5 bases, J shed 4 bases, and the junction held 3 bases outside the gene matches. Germline CDR1 and CDR2: SGHTA and FQGNSA. CDR3 region: CASSRQGADTQYF. In DNA, the CDR3 is TGTGCCAGCAGCCGACAGGGTGCAGATACGCAGTATTTT.

The chain is built from TRBV7-6 and TRBJ1-3; 7 bases are shared with TRBD1. The CDR3 consists of 17 residues. V gave up 2 bases and J gave up 0 bases; unmatched junction bases: 7. CDR1 is SGHVS and CDR2 is FNYEAQ in the germline V gene. The CDR3 here is CASSLLGQSYSGNTIYF. DNA for the CDR3: TGTGCCAGCAGCTTATTGGGACAGTCTTACTCTGGAAACACCATATATTTT.

The chain is built from TRBV7-2 and TRBJ2-3; 9 bases are shared with TRBD2. This CDR3 spans 16 amino acids. The junction had 8 bases not matched to a gene; V was cut back by 2 bases and J by 5 bases. CDR1 SGHTA and CDR2 FQGNSA come from the germline V gene. The CDR3, as DNA: TGTGCCAGCAGCTTATTTGGCGGGGGGGCGGGAGATACGCAGTATTTT. Encoded protein: CASSLFGGGAGDTQYF.

The CDR3 sequence: CASSLTGGSPLHF. CDR3 coding DNA: TGTGCCAGCAGCCTAACGGGAGGTTCACCCCTCCACTTT. V gene TRBV11-2 combines with J gene TRBJ1-6; D is undetermined. Trimming took off 5 bases at V and 9 bases at J, with 11 bases between the two ends. This CDR3 has 13 amino acids. CDR1 and CDR2 (germline): SGHAT, FQNNGV.

This clone was detected once. The gene calls are TRBV12-3 or TRBV12-4 and TRBJ2-7; 7 bases are a match to TRBD1. V gave up 5 bases and J gave up 1 base; unmatched junction bases: 2. CDR3 length: 13 amino acids. The CDR3: CASSDRVSYEQYF. DNA of the CDR3: TGTGCCAGCAGTGACAGGGTTTCCTACGAGCAGTACTTC.

This sequence joins TRBV7-9 and TRBJ2-7, with 10 positions matching TRBD1. CDR1 is SEHNR and CDR2 is FQNEAQ in the germline V gene (reference sequence). After removal of 8 bases from V and 6 bases from J, the junction contained 4 bases not matched to a gene. The CDR3 totals 12 residues. Written as DNA, the CDR3 is TGTGCCAGCGACAGGGGGCTGGGCGAGCAGTACTTC. Translation gives CASDRGLGEQYF.

The V call is TRBV7-8, the J call TRBJ1-5, with TRBD1 matching over 7 bases. CDR1 is SGHVS and CDR2 is FQNEAQ in the germline V gene. J lost 7 bases, V lost 2 bases, and 2 bases had no gene match. This CDR3 has 13 residues. The DNA for the CDR3 is TGTGCCAGCAGCTTAAGGACAGGACAGCCCCAGCATTTT. Translating it yields CASSLRTGQPQHF.

On this clone itself: The sample carries other DNA sequences with the same CDR3. V and J are TRBV7-3 and TRBJ1-1; tentative D call: TRBD1 (6 bases). Germline V lookup: CDR1 SGHTA, CDR2 FQGTGA. Trimming pared 0 bases from V and 2 bases from J, leaving 7 bases between. This CDR3 comprises 14 residues. The CDR3 reads CASSLTGGNTEAFF. In DNA, the CDR3 is TGTGCCAGCAGCTTAACAGGGGGAAACACTGAAGCTTTCTTT.

This chain joins TRBV4-1 and TRBJ2-4, with TRBD2 matching over 11 bases. The ends lost 1 base at V and 0 bases at J; junction bases unmatched: 2. Germline lookup yields CDR1 MGHRA and CDR2 YSYEKL. The CDR3 covers 17 residues. DNA for the CDR3: TGCGCCAGCAGCCAAGGACTAGCGGGGATAGCCAAAAACATTCAGTACTTC. It specifies CASSQGLAGIAKNIQYF.

In its sample, this clone was seen many times. V and J are TRBV7-8 and TRBJ2-5; 9 positions match TRBD1. The CDR3 is 15 amino acids. Per germline, CDR1 SGHVS and CDR2 FQNEAQ. The junction had 5 bases not matched to a gene; V was cut back by 4 bases and J by 2 bases. The CDR3 spells CASSSRDRVQETQYF. The CDR3 bases are TGTGCCAGCAGCTCGAGGGACAGGGTGCAAGAGACCCAGTACTTC.